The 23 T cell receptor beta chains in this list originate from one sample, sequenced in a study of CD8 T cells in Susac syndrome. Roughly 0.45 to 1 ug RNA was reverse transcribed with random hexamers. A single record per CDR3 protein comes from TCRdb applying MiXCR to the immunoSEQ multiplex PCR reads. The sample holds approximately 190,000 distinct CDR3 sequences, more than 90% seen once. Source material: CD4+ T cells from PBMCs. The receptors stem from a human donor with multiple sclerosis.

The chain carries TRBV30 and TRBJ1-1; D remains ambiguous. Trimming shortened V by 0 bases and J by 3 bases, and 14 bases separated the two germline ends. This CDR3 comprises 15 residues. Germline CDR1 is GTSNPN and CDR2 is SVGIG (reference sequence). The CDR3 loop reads CAWSVTDRRYTEAFF. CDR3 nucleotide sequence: TGTGCCTGGAGTGTAACGGACCGGCGGTACACTGAAGCTTTCTTT.

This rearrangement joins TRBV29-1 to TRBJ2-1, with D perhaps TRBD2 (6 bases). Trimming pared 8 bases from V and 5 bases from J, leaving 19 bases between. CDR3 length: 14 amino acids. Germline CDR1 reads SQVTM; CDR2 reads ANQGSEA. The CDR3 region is CSIAGMDGDNEQFF. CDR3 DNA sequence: TGCAGCATTGCGGGAATGGACGGTGACAATGAGCAGTTCTTC.

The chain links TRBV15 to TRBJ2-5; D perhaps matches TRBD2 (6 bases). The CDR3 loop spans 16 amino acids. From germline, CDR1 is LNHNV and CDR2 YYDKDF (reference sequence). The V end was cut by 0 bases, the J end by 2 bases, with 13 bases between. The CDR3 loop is CATSRDRAGPQETQYF. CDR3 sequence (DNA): TGTGCCACCAGCAGAGATCGGGCGGGGCCTCAAGAGACCCAGTACTTC. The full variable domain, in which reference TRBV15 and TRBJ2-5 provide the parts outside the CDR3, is DAMVIQNPRYQVTQFGKPVTLSCSQTLNHNVMYWYQQKSSQAPKLLFHYYDKDFNNEADTPDNFQSRRPNTSFCFLDIRSPGLGDTAMYLCATSRDRAGPQETQYFGPGTRLLVL.

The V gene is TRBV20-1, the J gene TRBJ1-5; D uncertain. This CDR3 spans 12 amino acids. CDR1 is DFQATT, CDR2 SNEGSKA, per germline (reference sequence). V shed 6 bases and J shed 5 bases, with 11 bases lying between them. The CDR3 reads CSASAFHQPQHF. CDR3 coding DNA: TGCAGTGCAAGCGCGTTCCATCAGCCCCAGCATTTT.

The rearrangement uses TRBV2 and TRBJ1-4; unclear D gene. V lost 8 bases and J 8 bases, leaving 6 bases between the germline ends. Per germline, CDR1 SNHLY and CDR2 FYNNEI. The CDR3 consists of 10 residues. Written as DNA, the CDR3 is TGTGCCAGCGCGTGGGAAAAACTGTTTTTT. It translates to CASAWEKLFF.

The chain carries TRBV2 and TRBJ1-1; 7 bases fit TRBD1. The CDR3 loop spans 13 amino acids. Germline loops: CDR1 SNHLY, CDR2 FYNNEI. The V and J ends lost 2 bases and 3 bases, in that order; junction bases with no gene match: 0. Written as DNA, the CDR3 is TGTGCCAGCAGTGAAACAGGGGACACTGAAGCTTTCTTT. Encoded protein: CASSETGDTEAFF.

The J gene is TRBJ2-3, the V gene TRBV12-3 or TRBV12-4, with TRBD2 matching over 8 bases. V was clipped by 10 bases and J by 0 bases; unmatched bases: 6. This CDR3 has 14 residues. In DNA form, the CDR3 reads TGTGCCACCCGGGAGGGGTTAAGCACAGATACGCAGTATTTT. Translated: CATREGLSTDTQYF.

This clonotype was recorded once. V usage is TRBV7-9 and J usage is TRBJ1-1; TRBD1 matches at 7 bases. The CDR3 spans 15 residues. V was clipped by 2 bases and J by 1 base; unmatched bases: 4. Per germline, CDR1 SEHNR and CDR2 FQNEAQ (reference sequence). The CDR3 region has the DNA TGTGCCAGCAGCTTACCGGACAGGACGAACACTGAAGCTTTCTTT. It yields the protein CASSLPDRTNTEAFF.

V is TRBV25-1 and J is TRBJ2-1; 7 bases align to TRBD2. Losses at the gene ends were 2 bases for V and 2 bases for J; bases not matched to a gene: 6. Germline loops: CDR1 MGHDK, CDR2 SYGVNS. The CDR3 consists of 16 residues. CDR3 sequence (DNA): TGTGCCAGCAGTGAACGCCCAGCGGGAACCTACAATGAGCAGTTCTTC. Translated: CASSERPAGTYNEQFF.

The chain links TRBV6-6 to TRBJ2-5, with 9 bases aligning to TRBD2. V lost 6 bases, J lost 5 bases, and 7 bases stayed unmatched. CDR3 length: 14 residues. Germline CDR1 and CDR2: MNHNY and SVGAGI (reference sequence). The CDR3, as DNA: TGTGCCAGCAGGGGAGCGGGGGGTATGGAGACCCAGTACTTC. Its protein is CASRGAGGMETQYF.

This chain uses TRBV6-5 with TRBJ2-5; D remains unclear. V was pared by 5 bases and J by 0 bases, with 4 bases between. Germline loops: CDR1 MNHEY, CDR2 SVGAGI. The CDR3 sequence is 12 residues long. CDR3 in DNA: TGTGCCAGCAGTGAAGACCAAGAGACCCAGTACTTC. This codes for CASSEDQETQYF.

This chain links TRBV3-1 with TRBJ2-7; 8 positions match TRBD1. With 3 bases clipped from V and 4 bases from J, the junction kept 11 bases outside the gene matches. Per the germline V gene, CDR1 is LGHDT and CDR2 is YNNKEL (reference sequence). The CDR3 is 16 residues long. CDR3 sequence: CASSQPGQGVEYEQYF. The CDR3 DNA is TGTGCCAGCAGCCAGCCCGGACAGGGAGTGGAATACGAGCAGTACTTC.

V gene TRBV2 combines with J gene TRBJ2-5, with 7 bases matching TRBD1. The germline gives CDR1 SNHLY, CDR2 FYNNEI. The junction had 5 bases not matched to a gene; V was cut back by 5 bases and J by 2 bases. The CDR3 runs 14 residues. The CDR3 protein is CASSKGAGQETQYF. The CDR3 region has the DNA TGTGCCAGCAGTAAGGGGGCAGGACAAGAGACCCAGTACTTC.

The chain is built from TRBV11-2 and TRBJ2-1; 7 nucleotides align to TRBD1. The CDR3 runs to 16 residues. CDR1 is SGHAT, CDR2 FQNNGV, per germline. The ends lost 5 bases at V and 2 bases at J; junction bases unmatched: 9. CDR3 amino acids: CASSPRQGNTYNEQFF. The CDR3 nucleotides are TGTGCCAGCAGCCCCCGACAGGGAAACACCTACAATGAGCAGTTCTTC.

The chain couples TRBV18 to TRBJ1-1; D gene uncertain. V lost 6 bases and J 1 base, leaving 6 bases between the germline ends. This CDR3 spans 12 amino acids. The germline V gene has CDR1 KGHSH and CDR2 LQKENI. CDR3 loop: CASSNKNTEAFF. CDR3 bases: TGTGCCAGCTCCAACAAGAACACTGAAGCTTTCTTT.

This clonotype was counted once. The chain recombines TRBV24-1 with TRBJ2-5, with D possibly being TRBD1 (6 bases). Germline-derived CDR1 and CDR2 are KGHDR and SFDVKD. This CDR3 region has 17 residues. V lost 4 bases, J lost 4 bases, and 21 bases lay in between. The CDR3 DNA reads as TGTGCCACCAGTGAGGGACCCCGCCGGGACACCCCAGAGACCCAGTACTTC. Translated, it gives CATSEGPRRDTPETQYF.

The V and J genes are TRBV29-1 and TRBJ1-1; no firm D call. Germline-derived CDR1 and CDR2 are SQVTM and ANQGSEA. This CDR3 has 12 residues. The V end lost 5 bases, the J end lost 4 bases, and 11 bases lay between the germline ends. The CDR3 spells CSVSGLGTEAFF. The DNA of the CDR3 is TGCAGCGTTTCCGGGCTCGGCACTGAAGCTTTCTTT.

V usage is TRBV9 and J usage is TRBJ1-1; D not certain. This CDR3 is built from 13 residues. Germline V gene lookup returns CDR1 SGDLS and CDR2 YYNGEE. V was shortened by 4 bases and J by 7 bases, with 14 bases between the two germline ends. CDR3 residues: CASSNPPAGEAFF. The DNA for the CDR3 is TGTGCCAGCAGCAACCCCCCGGCGGGTGAAGCTTTCTTT. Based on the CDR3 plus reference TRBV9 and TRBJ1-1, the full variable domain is DSGVTQTPKHLITATGQRVTLRCSPRSGDLSVYWYQQSLDQGLQFLIQYYNGEERAKGNILERFSAQQFPDLHSELNLSSLELGDSALYFCASSNPPAGEAFFGQGTRLTVV.

The CDR3 region is CASSVDSVEGTQYF. The CDR3 coding sequence is TGTGCCAGCAGCGTAGACAGCGTCGAGGGGACCCAGTACTTC. This sequence joins TRBV9 and TRBJ2-5; possibly TRBD2 for D (5 bases). Germline values: CDR1 SGDLS, CDR2 YYNGEE. Trimming pared 0 bases from V and 7 bases from J, leaving 13 bases between. The CDR3 has 14 residues.

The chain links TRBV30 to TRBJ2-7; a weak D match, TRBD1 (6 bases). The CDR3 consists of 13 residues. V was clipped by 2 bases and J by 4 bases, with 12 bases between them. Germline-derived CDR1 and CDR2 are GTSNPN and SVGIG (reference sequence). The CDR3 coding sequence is TGTGCCTGGAGTCAACAGGGACCGTACGAGCAGTACTTC. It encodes CAWSQQGPYEQYF.

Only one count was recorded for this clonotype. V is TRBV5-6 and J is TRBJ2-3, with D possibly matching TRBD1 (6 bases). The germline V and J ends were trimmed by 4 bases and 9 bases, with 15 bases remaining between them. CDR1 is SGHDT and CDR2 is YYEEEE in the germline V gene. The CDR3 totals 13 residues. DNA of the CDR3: TGTGCCAGCAGCAGGACTGCGGACAGCACGCAGTATTTT. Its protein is CASSRTADSTQYF. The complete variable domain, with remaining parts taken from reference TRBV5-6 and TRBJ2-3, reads DAGVTQSPTHLIKTRGQQVTLRCSPKSGHDTVSWYQQALGQGPQFIFQYYEEEERQRGNFPDRFSGHQFPNYSSELNVNALLLGDSALYLCASSRTADSTQYFGPGTRLTVL.

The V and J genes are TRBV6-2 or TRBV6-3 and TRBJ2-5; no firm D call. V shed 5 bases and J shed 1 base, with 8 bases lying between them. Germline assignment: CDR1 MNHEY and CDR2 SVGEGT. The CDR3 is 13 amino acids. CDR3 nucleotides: TGTGCCAGCAGTCAACACGGCCAAGAGACCCAGTACTTC. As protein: CASSQHGQETQYF.

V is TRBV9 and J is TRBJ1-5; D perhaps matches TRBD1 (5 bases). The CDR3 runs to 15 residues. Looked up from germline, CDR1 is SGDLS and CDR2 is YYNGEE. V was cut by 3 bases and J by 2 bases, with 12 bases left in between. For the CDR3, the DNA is TGTGCCAGCAGCGCAACAGGATCAGGCAATCAGCCCCAGCATTTT. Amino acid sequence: CASSATGSGNQPQHF.